A selection of T cell receptor beta chains follows, all from one sample in a study of shared clonotypes between healthy human individuals. Clones were sequenced by immunoSEQ multiplex PCR, and TCRdb holds only the in-frame ones, with some missing. This table has more than 400,000 clones, around 85% appearing once. Material for sequencing was PBMCs. These receptors all come from a woman aged 40 to 49 in good health. Some clones in this sample may be carry-over from other donors' samples. The CDR3 runs from the conserved cysteine through the conserved F or W. The D gene is left open where the match is weak. The listing skips clone size in some rows; elsewhere it reads once, few, many or a size class.

j_gene | abundance | len | d_gene | v_gene | CDR3nt | CDR3aa
TRBJ2-3 | . | 15 | TRBD2 | TRBV9 | TGTGCCAGCAGCGTTGGACGGGGGGGCGCAGATACGCAGTATTTT | CASSVGRGGADTQYF
TRBJ2-7 | . | 16 | . | TRBV7-3 | TGTGCCAGCAGCCCCCGGGGGGGGACAGGTGGGCACGAGCAGTACTTC | CASSPRGGTGGHEQYF
TRBJ2-2 | . | 16 | . | TRBV11-1 | TGTGCCAGCAGCAGATCTCCGGCAATCGGGGGCGGGGAGCTGTTTTTT | CASSRSPAIGGGELFF
TRBJ2-1 | . | 15 | . | TRBV7-8 | TGTGCCAGCAGCTCACAACTCGGGGGCATCAATGAGCAGTTCTTC | CASSSQLGGINEQFF
TRBJ1-2 | . | 15 | . | TRBV5-1 | TGCGCCAGCAGCCTGGGCGGGACACAAAACTATGGCTACACCTTC | CASSLGGTQNYGYTF
TRBJ2-3 | few | 15 | . | TRBV11-2 | TGTGCCAGCAGCTTAGATTGGGACAGCACAGATACGCAGTATTTT | CASSLDWDSTDTQYF
TRBJ2-7 | . | 13 | TRBD2 | TRBV7-9 | TGTGCCAGCAGCGCGGGACTAGCCTACGAGCAGTACTTC | CASSAGLAYEQYF
TRBJ2-7 | . | 15 | TRBD1 | TRBV10-3 | TGTGCCATCAAATTGACAGGGGGCGAGTCCTACGAGCAGTACTTC | CAIKLTGGESYEQYF
TRBJ2-3 | many | 16 | . | TRBV5-1 | TGCGCCAGCAGCTCAACTGGCCCGTCGGGCACAGATACGCAGTATTTT | CASSSTGPSGTDTQYF
TRBJ2-7 | . | 15 | TRBD1 | TRBV28 | TGTGCCAGCAGGACTCAGGCCGGGACAGAATACGAGCAGTACTTC | CASRTQAGTEYEQYF
TRBJ2-4 | once | 17 | TRBD2 | TRBV4-1 | TGCGCCAGCAGCCAAGTTCCGACTAGCGGCCTGGGGAACATTCAGTACTTC | CASSQVPTSGLGNIQYF
TRBJ2-5 | . | 13 | . | TRBV10-3 | TGTGCCATCAGTGGGGGGCTCCAAGAGACCCAGTACTTC | CAISGGLQETQYF
TRBJ2-1 | . | 16 | . | TRBV7-7 | TGTGCCAGCAGCCCGACTAGTAAGGTAGCGGCGGGTGAGCAGTTCTTC | CASSPTSKVAAGEQFF
TRBJ1-5 | . | 16 | . | TRBV7-9 | TGTGCCAGCAGCTTAGCGCTCGGGAGTAGCAATCAGCCCCAGCATTTT | CASSLALGSSNQPQHF
TRBJ2-2 | few | 15 | . | TRBV10-3 | TGTGCCATCAGTGATTCTTACACGAACACCGGGGAGCTGTTTTTT | CAISDSYTNTGELFF
TRBJ2-7 | . | 15 | . | TRBV30 | TGTGCCTGGAGTGGGATCGGGGAGATGGAGTACGAGCAGTACTTC | CAWSGIGEMEYEQYF
TRBJ1-2 | . | 14 | TRBD1 | TRBV11-2 | TGTGCCAGCACCCAAATGGGACAGCACTATGGCTACACCTTC | CASTQMGQHYGYTF
TRBJ2-3 | once | 13 | TRBD2 | TRBV29-1 | TGCAGCGTAATAGCGGGAACCACAGATACGCAGTATTTT | CSVIAGTTDTQYF
TRBJ1-1 | few | 14 | . | TRBV4-2 | TGTGCCAGCAGCCAAGTGGGCTCGAACACTGAAGCTTTCTTT | CASSQVGSNTEAFF
TRBJ2-3 | . | 18 | . | TRBV7-9 | TGTGCCAGCAGAAAACAGGGACATTGGAGCAGGAACACAGATACGCAGTATTTT | CASRKQGHWSRNTDTQYF
TRBJ2-5 | . | 14 | . | TRBV7-3 | TGTGCCAGCAGCCCCCGCGGTCGAGGGGAGACCCAGTACTTC | CASSPRGRGETQYF
TRBJ1-5 | . | 15 | . | TRBV28 | TGTGCCAGCACAACAGGATATTATAGCAATCAGCCCCAGCATTTT | CASTTGYYSNQPQHF
TRBJ2-2 | . | 16 | TRBD2 | TRBV2 | TGTGCCAGCAGTGCCCGACTAGCGGGAGTCACCGGGGAGCTGTTTTTT | CASSARLAGVTGELFF
TRBJ1-2 | once | 16 | . | TRBV5-4 | TGTGCCAGCAGCTTCGATACAGGACCCATAGGGTATGGCTACACCTTC | CASSFDTGPIGYGYTF
TRBJ2-3 | once | 14 | . | TRBV15 | TGTGCCACCAGCAGAGATATACAACCAGATACGCAGTATTTT | CATSRDIQPDTQYF
TRBJ1-2 | . | 16 | . | TRBV4-3 | TGCGCCAGCAGCCAAGATGTGGGCGGGGTGATGCGAGGCTACACCTTC | CASSQDVGGVMRGYTF